Listed here are 13 T cell receptor beta chains from one sample, sequenced in a study of cytomegalovirus exposure and HLA in healthy donors. PCR was performed using 60 Vbeta and 13 Jbeta primers. Clones were sequenced by immunoSEQ multiplex PCR, and TCRdb holds only the in-frame ones, with some missing. The table records about 150,000 clones, over 80% of them present only once. Material: PBMCs. These receptors all come from a woman between 18 and 30 years old in good health and CMV-seronegative.

The CDR3 DNA sequence: TGTGCCATCAGTGAGTCCGGACAGGGGGCCGGCCACACCTTC. Its translation is CAISESGQGAGHTF. The chain is built from TRBV10-3 and TRBJ1-2; 11 bases map to TRBD1. V dropped 0 bases and J dropped 12; count of bases not matched to a gene: 6. Germline V gives CDR1 ENHRY, CDR2 SYGVKD. This CDR3 has 14 residues.

For the CDR3, the DNA is TGTGCCAGTAGGGGAGTCCATACGGGAAATCAGCCCCAGCATTTT. Protein product: CASRGVHTGNQPQHF. The V and J genes are TRBV19 and TRBJ1-5; D remains unclear. CDR3 length: 15 residues. V lost 6 bases and J 4 bases, leaving 16 bases between the germline ends. Germline assignment: CDR1 LNHDA and CDR2 SQIVND (reference sequence). The whole variable domain, filled in from reference TRBV19 and TRBJ1-5, reads DGGITQSPKYLFRKEGQNVTLSCEQNLNHDAMYWYRQDPGQGLRLIYYSQIVNDFQKGDIAEGYSVSREKKESFPLTVTSAQKNPTAFYLCASRGVHTGNQPQHFGDGTRLSIL.

The chain uses TRBV15 and TRBJ2-1, with D possibly being TRBD1 (5 bases). CDR1 and CDR2 from the germline V gene are LNHNV and YYDKDF (reference sequence). CDR3 size: 12 residues. The V end was cut by 8 bases, the J end by 4 bases, with 9 bases between. The CDR3 nucleotides are TGTGCCACCTCGACAGTGTACAATGAGCAGTTCTTC. It translates to CATSTVYNEQFF.

The rearrangement links TRBV18 to TRBJ1-2; 10 bases line up with TRBD1. Germline CDR1 KGHSH, CDR2 LQKENI. V trimming: 4 bases; J trimming: 6 bases; junction bases outside the gene matches: 8. CDR3 length: 15 residues. The CDR3 spells CASSHSRDRGHGYTF. The CDR3 bases are TGTGCCAGCTCACACTCCCGGGACAGGGGACATGGCTACACCTTC.

This clone was counted a few times. The genes are TRBV28 and TRBJ2-7; D is uncertain. Germline assignment: CDR1 MDHEN and CDR2 SYDVKM. Trimming left V 3 bases short and J 0 bases short, with 18 bases between. This CDR3 is 17 amino acids long. Written as DNA, the CDR3 is TGTGCCAGCAGTTTTCCCCCCACCTCCATCAGCTCCTACGAGCAGTACTTC. Its protein is CASSFPPTSISSYEQYF.

The chain joins TRBV7-9 to TRBJ2-7; maybe TRBD1 (7 bases). The V gene lost 3 bases and the J gene lost 2 bases, with 11 bases spanning the gap. The CDR3 has 14 residues. Germline V lookup: CDR1 SEHNR, CDR2 FQNEAQ (reference sequence). The CDR3 DNA reads TGTGCCAGCAGCTTGCGGGACAGTCCCTACGAGCAGTACTTC. It codes for CASSLRDSPYEQYF. The complete variable domain, with remaining parts taken from reference TRBV7-9 and TRBJ2-7, reads DTGVSQNPRHKITKRGQNVTFRCDPISEHNRLYWYRQTLGQGPEFLTYFQNEAQLEKSRLLSDRFSAERPKGSFSTLEIQRTEQGDSAMYLCASSLRDSPYEQYFGPGTRLTVT.

The count of this clone is one. The chain links TRBV6-6 to TRBJ1-3; D is unclear. CDR1 is MNHNY, CDR2 SVGAGI, per germline (reference sequence). The V end was cut by 2 bases, the J end by 2 bases, with 10 bases between. This CDR3 spans 15 amino acids. CDR3: CASSYPTAAGNTIYF. For the CDR3, the DNA is TGTGCCAGCAGTTACCCCACAGCGGCTGGAAACACCATATATTTT.

V gene TRBV4-1 combines with J gene TRBJ1-1; D possibly corresponds to TRBD1 (5 bases). The CDR3 is 16 amino acids. Germline values: CDR1 MGHRA, CDR2 YSYEKL. Trimming removed 2 bases from V and 4 bases from J, with 17 bases in between. The CDR3 here is CASSQPREGSSTEAFF. In nucleotides, the CDR3 is TGCGCCAGCAGCCAACCAAGGGAGGGGAGTAGCACTGAAGCTTTCTTT.

The chain couples TRBV30 to TRBJ1-4; 7 positions match TRBD1. This CDR3 has 17 residues. Germline V CDR1 and CDR2: GTSNPN, SVGIG (reference sequence). Unmatched junction bases numbered 9, after V lost 2 bases and J lost 0 bases. The CDR3 coding sequence is TGTGCCTGGAGTCCGATGGGACAGCCGGCAACTAATGAAAAACTGTTTTTT. Its protein is CAWSPMGQPATNEKLFF.

V gene TRBV30 combines with J gene TRBJ1-4, with D perhaps TRBD1 (6 bases). Trimming removed 4 bases from V and 3 bases from J, with 9 bases in between. Germline V gene data show CDR1 as GTSNPN and CDR2 as SVGIG (reference sequence). The CDR3 covers 13 residues. The CDR3 bases are TGTGCCTGGACGGGACAAGCTAATGAAAAACTGTTTTTT. Amino acid sequence: CAWTGQANEKLFF. Together with reference TRBV30 and TRBJ1-4, the CDR3 gives the full variable domain: SQTIHQWPATLVQPVGSPLSLECTVEGTSNPNLYWYRQAAGRGLQLLFYSVGIGQISSEVPQNLSASRPQDRQFILSSKKLLLSDSGFYLCAWTGQANEKLFFGSGTQLSVL.

V usage is TRBV7-2 and J usage is TRBJ1-2; D ambiguous. This CDR3 comprises 14 residues. Trimming cost V 3 bases and J 3 bases, with 11 bases left between them. CDR1 and CDR2 from the germline V gene are SGHTA and FQGNSA. CDR3 amino acids: CASSFPMGDYGYTF. The CDR3 DNA is TGTGCCAGCAGCTTCCCCATGGGCGACTATGGCTACACCTTC. Complete variable domain (other parts from reference TRBV7-2 and TRBJ1-2): GAGVSQSPSNKVTEKGKDVELRCDPISGHTALYWYRQSLGQGLEFLIYFQGNSAPDKSGLPSDRFSAERTGGSVSTLTIQRTQQEDSAVYLCASSFPMGDYGYTFGSGTRLTVV.

V usage is TRBV6-5 and J usage is TRBJ1-6, with 7 bases aligning to TRBD1. The CDR3 has 15 residues. The germline V gene encodes CDR1 MNHEY and CDR2 SVGAGI. J lost 13 bases, V lost 10 bases, and 19 bases had no gene match. The CDR3 here is CATHADRVRLGPLHF. The CDR3 DNA sequence: TGTGCCACCCACGCCGACAGGGTGCGACTGGGGCCCCTCCACTTT.

This clone was seen a few times. J is TRBJ1-4 and V is TRBV19; perhaps TRBD1 as D (5 bases). This CDR3 region has 16 residues. Germline CDR1 and CDR2: LNHDA and SQIVND (reference sequence). The V end lost 3 bases, the J end lost 7 bases, and 18 bases lay between the germline ends. CDR3 in amino acids: CASSIPKDGRGEKLFF. CDR3 sequence (DNA): TGTGCCAGTAGTATCCCTAAGGACGGAAGGGGTGAAAAACTGTTTTTT.